This record covers a single T cell receptor (beta chain). The clone's antigen remains unknown. No much larger clonotype is one base removed from it; base qualities were not supplied. These data come from a study of CD4 T cells in relation to SARS-CoV-2 and coronaviruses (dated by TCRdb to the early 2020s). The study in broad terms: Using patient-derived lymphoblastoid cell lines, the shared crossreactive spike epitopes were mapped to their HLA restriction. At the level of individual TCR clonotypes, the study measured memory CD4+ T cell crossreactivity between SARS-CoV-2 spike protein and common cold coronavirus spike proteins. Samples from a few pre-COVID donors and the naive versus memory experiments were sequenced with the Adaptive Biotechnologies TCR-sequencing kit; other data were Illumina-based. A different TCR-beta assay, based on Illumina, was used to sequence expansion assays from other donors in the study. What the work shows at the level of the full study, not this receptor alone: The study was constrained by small numbers of patients and of tested TCRs. No donor contributed both pre-pandemic and post-infection samples, which limited tracing the source of pre-existing responses. In about 60% of donors, memory CD4+ clonotypes turned up that crossrecognized SARS-CoV-2 and at least one common cold coronavirus spike. Since the crossreactivity analysis centred on spike protein, crossreactivity against other viral proteins was not assessed. Naive versus memory sequencing indicated that memory recall responses, rather than primary responses primed during culture, are detected by the assay. Crossreactive clones showed significantly weaker SARS-CoV-2-driven expansion than monoreactive clones, consistent with antigenic imprinting.

DNA from uncultured naive and memory CD4+ T cells underwent immunoSEQ TCR-beta sequencing at deep resolution. For the original study's pipeline: Preprocessing removed nonproductive sequences and CDR3s not starting with C, not ending with F or W, or shorter than 7 amino acids. Cultured and uncultured naive and memory CD4+ repertoires were searched for previously identified spike- and CEF-reactive CDR3s. CDR3 homology was measured as pairwise Levenshtein distance, computed with the stringdist R package after trimming three terminal residues from each end. Here the immuneACCESS table is served through TCRdb, limited to in-frame sequences with V and J called. Missing clones are a known gap in these copies; in checked studies unresolved V genes cover under half, and the rest lacks a known reason. For V, J and clone size, that table is used; D and trimming come from the DNA. Counted in this sample were nearly 70,000 clones; approximately 93% of them appeared once. Around 0.21% of the sample is held by the ten biggest clonotypes.

The junction shows trimming of 11 bases on V and 2 bases on J, and the gene matches do not reach 4 bases of it. Spanning cysteine to phenylalanine, the CDR3 consists of 13 amino acids. Only the CDR3 portion is preserved as DNA: 39 bases, with reading frame beginning at the first base. The CDR1 and CDR2 encoded by the germline V gene are MNHEY and SVGAGI. CD4+ T cells from unexposed donors were collected before the COVID-19 pandemic (2011-2018). Naive and memory CD4+ T cells were separated from cryopreserved PBMCs by CD4 enrichment followed by EasySep naive CD4+ T cell enrichment. The leukapheresis product for the unexposed donors was obtained through commercial purchase. PBMCs were isolated from leukapheresis product or whole blood by Ficoll-Paque PLUS gradient centrifugation. The PBMCs went either fresh into the expansion assay or into cryopreservation at -140 degrees C. The QIAamp Micro DNA Kit was used to extract genomic DNA from the CD4+ T cells.

Here the chain combines TRBV6-5 and TRBJ2-1; 9 central bases correspond to TRBD1. The sequence was collected from a human donor in good health. The material sequenced was naive CD4+ T cells from PBMCs. The intended sense of this specimen's cell subset or site label: naive CD4+ T cells isolated by negative enrichment. The bases are TGTGCCTTTGGACAGGGGACCTACAATGAGCAGTTCTTC. It translates to CAFGQGTYNEQFF.